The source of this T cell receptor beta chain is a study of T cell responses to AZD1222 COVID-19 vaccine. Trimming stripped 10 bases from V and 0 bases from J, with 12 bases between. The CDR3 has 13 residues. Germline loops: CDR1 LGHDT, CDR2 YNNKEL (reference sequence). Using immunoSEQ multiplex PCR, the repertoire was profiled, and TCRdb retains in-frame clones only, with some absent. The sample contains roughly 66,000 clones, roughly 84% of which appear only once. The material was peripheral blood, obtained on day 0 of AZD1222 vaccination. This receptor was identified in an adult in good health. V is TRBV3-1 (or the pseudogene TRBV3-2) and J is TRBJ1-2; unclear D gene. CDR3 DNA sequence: TGTGCCACCTCGACACTTGCTAACTATGGCTACACCTTC. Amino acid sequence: CATSTLANYGYTF.